This is a list of T cell receptor beta chains from one sample in a study of beta chain features in type 1 diabetes. Data came from immunoSEQ multiplex PCR; TCRdb stores just in-frame clones and leaves some out. Here the sample spans 95,000 to 150,000 clones, around 15% being singletons. The source material was central memory CD4+ T cells from blood. Receptors originate from a man aged 25 to 45 with type 1 diabetes. The CDR3 runs from the conserved cysteine through the conserved F or W. The D gene is left open where the match is weak. Size is omitted from some rows. Given values are once, few, many or a class for expanded clones.

d_gene,j_gene,v_gene,abundance,CDR3nt,CDR3aa
-,TRBJ2-1,TRBV6-6,-,TGTGCCAGCAGTTACTTGGGCCACAATGAGCAGTTCTTC,CASSYLGHNEQFF
-,TRBJ1-6,TRBV28,-,TGTGCCAGCAGGAAAGGTGTTTACTCCCTCCACTTT,CASRKGVYSLHF
-,TRBJ2-5,TRBV11-2,few,TGTGCCAGCAGCTCGGCGGAAGAGACCCAGTACTTC,CASSSAEETQYF
-,TRBJ1-1,TRBV18,-,TGTGCCAGCTCACCACCGGCGGCAGGAATCCCTGAAGCTTTCTTT,CASSPPAAGIPEAFF
TRBD1,TRBJ1-2,TRBV5-4,few,TGTGCCAGCGGGACAGGGGCGAATTTGATTGGTGGCTACACCTTC,CASGTGANLIGGYTF
-,TRBJ2-1,TRBV2,few,TGTGCTAGCAGGGGGGCGGAGGTCACCTACAATGAGCAGTTCTTC,CASRGAEVTYNEQFF
TRBD2,TRBJ2-7,TRBV5-1,few,TGCGCCAGCAGCGTGCGACCGGGACTAACCCACTACGAGCAGTACTTC,CASSVRPGLTHYEQYF
-,TRBJ2-4,TRBV7-2,-,TGTGCCAGCAGCCTTGCCATGGGGAACATTCAGTACTTC,CASSLAMGNIQYF
TRBD1,TRBJ1-4,TRBV28,-,TGTGCCAGCAGTTGGACAGGGCGAAATGAAAAACTGTTTTTT,CASSWTGRNEKLFF
-,TRBJ2-3,TRBV15,-,TGTGCCACCAGCAAACCGGGGGGCCGTAGCACAGATACGCAGTATTTT,CATSKPGGRSTDTQYF
-,TRBJ2-5,TRBV7-9,-,TGTGCCAGCAGCTTAGGAGGGGGGAAAGAGACCCAGTACTTC,CASSLGGGKETQYF